This entry lists 29 T cell receptor beta chains sequenced from one sample in a study of blood T cell repertoires in COVID-19. The repertoire was sequenced with immunoSEQ multiplex PCR; TCRdb's copy has only in-frame clones and lacks some. The table has some 270,000 clones, approximately 85% seen once. The specimen sequenced was PBMCs or T cells enriched from blood (not recorded which). Every receptor here comes from a woman younger than 45 who had recovered from COVID-19.

The chain carries TRBV11-2 and TRBJ1-2; D might be TRBD1 (5 bases). V lost 0 bases and J lost 2, with 7 bases in between. The CDR3 loop spans 14 amino acids. The germline V gene encodes CDR1 SGHAT and CDR2 FQNNGV. CDR3 DNA: TGTGCCAGCAGCTTAGATTACAGGAACTATGGCTACACCTTC. It codes for CASSLDYRNYGYTF.

The chain links TRBV4-1 to TRBJ1-1; D might be TRBD1 (5 bases). The CDR3 is made up of 13 amino acids. V was pared by 3 bases and J by 8 bases, with 13 bases between. Germline assignment: CDR1 MGHRA and CDR2 YSYEKL. DNA of the CDR3: TGCGCCAGCAGCCATGACACAGGAAAAGAAGCTTTCTTT. It codes for CASSHDTGKEAFF.

This chain joins TRBV15 and TRBJ1-2; a possible D gene is TRBD1 (5 bases). Trimming took 5 bases from V and 4 from J, leaving 20 bases between them. Germline loops: CDR1 LNHNV, CDR2 YYDKDF (reference sequence). The CDR3 length is 16 residues. As DNA, the CDR3 is TGTGCCACCAGCCCTTCTCCGGTGGGGGACTTCTATGGCTACACCTTC. It translates to CATSPSPVGDFYGYTF.

The rearrangement uses TRBV28 and TRBJ1-5; D is ambiguous. Germline-derived CDR1 and CDR2 are MDHEN and SYDVKM. The V end was cut by 4 bases, the J end by 0 bases, with 19 bases between. CDR3 length: 18 residues. The CDR3 DNA reads as TGTGCCAGCAGTTCCTTTCCGGGCGGGGATTATAGCAATCAGCCCCAGCATTTT. Protein sequence: CASSSFPGGDYSNQPQHF.

The J gene is TRBJ1-1, the V gene TRBV18, with 9 bases aligning to TRBD1. The CDR3 covers 15 residues. With V trimmed by 3 bases and J by 5 bases, 7 bases remained unmatched. Germline V gives CDR1 KGHSH, CDR2 LQKENI. CDR3 region: CASSPQTGTGTEAFF. DNA for the CDR3: TGTGCCAGCTCACCCCAAACCGGGACAGGGACTGAAGCTTTCTTT.

V and J are TRBV9 and TRBJ2-3; D might be TRBD1 (6 bases). V lost 4 bases and J lost 1, with 16 bases in between. Germline values: CDR1 SGDLS, CDR2 YYNGEE. The CDR3 totals 16 residues. The CDR3 protein is CASSLGQVWGTDTQYF. DNA for the CDR3: TGTGCCAGCAGCCTGGGACAAGTTTGGGGCACAGATACGCAGTATTTT.

The chain uses TRBV27 and TRBJ1-5; possible D gene TRBD1, 5 bases. V shed 1 base and J shed 4 bases, with 11 bases lying between them. The CDR3 extends over 15 amino acids. Germline-derived CDR1 and CDR2 are MNHEY and SMNVEV (reference sequence). The DNA for the CDR3 is TGTGCCAGCAGTTTATTCTCTGGGGCTAATCAGCCCCAGCATTTT. It specifies CASSLFSGANQPQHF.

This chain connects TRBV7-9 to TRBJ2-3; 13 nucleotides agree with TRBD2. Losses at the gene ends were 5 bases for V and 6 bases for J; bases not matched to a gene: 5. The CDR3 is 15 residues long. CDR1 is SEHNR and CDR2 is FQNEAQ in the germline V gene (reference sequence). The CDR3 here is CASSPGTSGADTQYF. CDR3 DNA sequence: TGTGCCAGCAGCCCGGGGACTAGCGGGGCTGATACGCAGTATTTT.

The chain employs TRBV28 and TRBJ1-1, with a weak D call TRBD1 (6 bases). The CDR3 length is 14 residues. CDR1 MDHEN and CDR2 SYDVKM come from the germline V gene. V gave up 4 bases and J gave up 0 bases, with 9 bases separating them. The chain's CDR3 is CASSSDSMNTEAFF. The CDR3 bases are TGTGCCAGCAGTTCGGACAGTATGAACACTGAAGCTTTCTTT.

The chain couples TRBV29-1 to TRBJ1-5; D is possibly TRBD1 (5 bases). V was trimmed by 6 bases and J by 6 bases, leaving 15 bases between them. CDR1 and CDR2 (germline): SQVTM, ANQGSEA. This CDR3 is 13 amino acids long. The CDR3 is CSVRTSQGQPQHF. As DNA, the CDR3 is TGCAGCGTCCGGACTAGTCAGGGTCAGCCCCAGCATTTT.

This chain joins TRBV7-8 and TRBJ2-3; D might be TRBD2 (5 bases). The CDR3 is made up of 13 amino acids. The germline CDR1 and CDR2 sequences are SGHVS and FQNEAQ. Trimming cost V 5 bases and J 4 bases, with 10 bases left between them. This CDR3 is CASSMDSADTQYF. The CDR3 nucleotides read TGTGCCAGCAGCATGGATAGCGCAGATACGCAGTATTTT. Using reference TRBV7-8 and TRBJ2-3 for the parts outside the CDR3, the full variable domain is GAGVSQSPRYKVAKRGQDVALRCDPISGHVSLFWYQQALGQGPEFLTYFQNEAQLDKSGLPSDRFFAERPEGSVSTLKIQRTQQEDSAVYLCASSMDSADTQYFGPGTRLTVL.

J is TRBJ1-1 and V is TRBV11-3; D ambiguous. V lost 0 bases and J 0 bases, leaving 17 bases between the germline ends. Germline values: CDR1 SGHNT, CDR2 YENEEA. The CDR3 contains 18 residues. This chain's CDR3 is CASSLEGLGRFMNTEAFF. In DNA, the CDR3 is TGTGCCAGCAGCTTAGAAGGTTTGGGCCGATTCATGAACACTGAAGCTTTCTTT.

This rearrangement joins TRBV30 to TRBJ2-3, with 9 nucleotides matching TRBD1. The CDR3 runs 19 residues. The J segment lost 2 bases and the V segment lost 1 base, leaving 16 bases of the junction unmatched. Germline V CDR1 and CDR2: GTSNPN, SVGIG (reference sequence). The CDR3 DNA sequence: TGTGCCTGGAGTGGGCCGGGACAGGGAGTTATCACCTCCACAGATACGCAGTATTTT. This gives the protein CAWSGPGQGVITSTDTQYF.

The rearrangement links TRBV3-1 (or the pseudogene TRBV3-2) to TRBJ2-1; TRBD2 aligns across 9 bases. V dropped 3 bases and J dropped 0; count of bases not matched to a gene: 9. The CDR3 is 18 residues long. Per germline, CDR1 LGHDT and CDR2 YNNKEL (reference sequence). The CDR3 DNA reads as TGTGCCAGCAGCCAGCCCCCGGGCGGGGGGGTCTCCTACAATGAGCAGTTCTTC. Amino acid sequence: CASSQPPGGGVSYNEQFF.

The chain uses TRBV10-2 and TRBJ1-2; perhaps TRBD1 as D (6 bases). Trimming took 2 bases from V and 4 from J, leaving 11 bases between them. Germline values: CDR1 WSHSY, CDR2 SAAADI. The CDR3 is 14 amino acids. CDR3 in DNA: TGCGCCAGCAGTGAGGCCGGGACACTCTATGGCTACACCTTC. This gives the protein CASSEAGTLYGYTF.

The gene calls are TRBV6-5 and TRBJ1-1; 7 bases align to TRBD1. This CDR3 region has 15 residues. Trimming removed 8 bases from V and 0 bases from J; junction bases left unmatched: 9. Germline V lookup: CDR1 MNHEY, CDR2 SVGAGI. CDR3 coding DNA: TGTGCCAGCCGACTCGCCGGGACAGTGAACACTGAAGCTTTCTTT. It translates to CASRLAGTVNTEAFF.

This rearrangement joins TRBV19 to TRBJ1-4; unclear D gene. This CDR3 spans 13 amino acids. Germline CDR1 and CDR2: LNHDA and SQIVND (reference sequence). With 4 bases removed from V and 5 bases from J, the gap between germline ends came to 8 bases. As DNA, the CDR3 is TGTGCCAGTAGTACCCAGACAAATGAAAAACTGTTTTTT. This sequence encodes CASSTQTNEKLFF.

A word on this clone: The junction shows a germline mismatch at one end, possibly a read error. The chain uses TRBV18 and TRBJ1-5, with D possibly matching TRBD1 (6 bases). The V gene's germline CDR1 is KGHSH and CDR2 LQKENI. The CDR3 length is 16 residues. The chain's CDR3 is CASSPGRGGPNPPQHF. CDR3 nucleotide sequence: TGTGCCAGCTCACCAGGCAGGGGAGGGCCGAATCCGCCCCAGCATTTT.

In its sample, this clone was seen once. The chain couples TRBV30 to TRBJ1-5; D is possibly TRBD1 (6 bases). This CDR3 has 13 residues. V lost 0 bases and J lost 8, with 11 bases in between. CDR1 is GTSNPN, CDR2 SVGIG, per germline (reference sequence). CDR3 coding DNA: TGTGCCTGGAGTGTAGGGACACCGGAGCCCCAGCATTTT. Protein product: CAWSVGTPEPQHF.

The chain uses TRBV10-3 and TRBJ2-7; D is possibly TRBD1 (6 bases). The germline gives CDR1 ENHRY, CDR2 SYGVKD. The ends were cut back, 11 bases at V and 2 bases at J, with 13 bases in the middle. There are 12 residues in the CDR3. CDR3 coding DNA: TGTGCCTCATCAGGACAGCCCTACGAGCAGTACTTC. Translating it yields CASSGQPYEQYF.

This chain connects TRBV7-6 to TRBJ1-3; 8 bases fit TRBD1. V gave up 5 bases and J gave up 4 bases; unmatched junction bases: 10. Germline CDR1 SGHVS, CDR2 FNYEAQ. The CDR3 totals 16 residues. CDR3 region: CASSLPQGGLGNTIYF. The CDR3 DNA sequence: TGTGCCAGCAGCCTCCCACAGGGGGGACTCGGAAACACCATATATTTT.

The J gene is TRBJ1-2, the V gene TRBV3-1 (or the pseudogene TRBV3-2); 8 bases are shared with TRBD1. Per germline, CDR1 LGHDT and CDR2 YNNKEL (reference sequence). V dropped 1 base and J dropped 6; count of bases not matched to a gene: 10. The length of the CDR3 is 16 residues. CDR3 loop: CASSQGTGRTSNGYTF. CDR3 DNA: TGTGCCAGCAGCCAAGGGACAGGGAGGACCAGCAATGGCTACACCTTC.

The chain recombines TRBV27 with TRBJ2-7; 9 bases match TRBD1. The CDR3 consists of 17 residues. V trimming: 5 bases; J trimming: 3 bases; junction bases outside the gene matches: 14. Germline CDR1 is MNHEY and CDR2 is SMNVEV (reference sequence). CDR3 nucleotides: TGTGCCAGCAGTACACATCCCACACAGGGGGCGAACTACGAGCAGTACTTC. Encoded protein: CASSTHPTQGANYEQYF.

This chain links TRBV30 with TRBJ2-3; D is possibly TRBD2 (5 bases). Between the trimmed V and J ends, which lost 5 bases and 0 bases, there was a span of 15 bases. Germline V CDR1 and CDR2: GTSNPN, SVGIG (reference sequence). The CDR3 is 15 residues long. The CDR3 sequence is CAWVKKLGSTDTQYF. The CDR3, as DNA: TGTGCCTGGGTTAAGAAACTAGGGAGCACAGATACGCAGTATTTT.

The chain recombines TRBV9 with TRBJ2-1; the match to TRBD1 covers 9 bases. CDR3 length: 16 residues. V shed 2 bases and J 1 base; nucleotides not matched to a gene: 4. The germline V gene encodes CDR1 SGDLS and CDR2 YYNGEE. CDR3 sequence (DNA): TGTGCCAGCAGCGTGGAAGGACAGGGGTCCTACAATGAGCAGTTCTTC. It translates to CASSVEGQGSYNEQFF.

The chain employs TRBV7-3 and TRBJ2-1; 11 nucleotides agree with TRBD2. V shed 2 bases, J shed 9 bases, and the junction held 12 bases outside the gene matches. Germline-derived CDR1 and CDR2 are SGHTA and FQGTGA. The length of the CDR3 is 17 residues. Written as DNA, the CDR3 is TGTGCCAGCAGCTTAGGTTCTACTAGCGGGAGTCCCCGTGAGCAGTTCTTC. Its protein product is CASSLGSTSGSPREQFF.

The J gene is TRBJ2-3, the V gene TRBV29-1; D perhaps matches TRBD2 (5 bases). The length of the CDR3 is 14 residues. Germline V lookup: CDR1 SQVTM, CDR2 ANQGSEA. Trimming cost V 7 bases and J 0 bases, with 14 bases left between them. The CDR3 coding sequence is TGCAGCGCACTAGGGTCCCCAAGCACAGATACGCAGTATTTT. Amino acids: CSALGSPSTDTQYF.

The chain combines TRBV5-1 with TRBJ1-3; D is undetermined. Germline V gene sequence: CDR1 SGHRS, CDR2 YFSETQ. This CDR3 is built from 15 residues. The V and J ends lost 0 bases and 0 bases respectively, with 7 bases between them. CDR3: CASSLDRSSGNTIYF. CDR3 nucleotides: TGCGCCAGCAGCTTGGATAGGAGCTCTGGAAACACCATATATTTT.

In this sample, this clone turned up many times. This CDR3 is CASSLVGGANTGELFF. The DNA for the CDR3 is TGTGCCAGCAGCTTAGTTGGCGGCGCGAACACCGGGGAGCTGTTTTTT. The chain employs TRBV7-2 and TRBJ2-2; D remains unclear. The germline V and J ends were trimmed by 1 base and 0 bases, with 9 bases remaining between them. There are 16 residues in the CDR3. Germline loops: CDR1 SGHTA, CDR2 FQGNSA.